The count of the clone carrying this T cell receptor beta chain is one. Each participant's cohort was designated according to participant-reported clinical history. The source of the sample is a study of blood T cell repertoires in COVID-19. Original analysis: Estimated nucleated cell counts came from reference gene primer amplification. TCRdb keeps only in-frame clones here, not all; method: immunoSEQ multiplex PCR. From that table come the V and J calls and clone size; the DNA was used to work out D and trimming. The table records about 300,000 clones, nearly 90% of them present only once. Sequencing was performed on PBMCs or T cells enriched from blood (not recorded which). This sequence was found in a woman in her 30s who had recovered from COVID-19.

The chain's CDR3 is CASSVTTGSEQYF. CDR3 nucleotides: TGTGCCAGCAGTGTAACTACAGGGTCCGAGCAGTACTTC. The chain has TRBV6-4 and TRBJ2-7; tentative D call: TRBD1 (6 bases). Between the trimmed V and J ends, which lost 4 bases and 6 bases, there was a span of 13 bases. There are 13 residues in the CDR3. The V gene's germline CDR1 is MRHNA and CDR2 SNTAGT.